This TCR beta chain was sequenced in a study of CD8+ T cells in alopecia areata. Extracted RNA was reverse transcribed into cDNA, the sequencing template. Some clones are missing from TCRdb's copy, which holds only in-frame ones; the method was immunoSEQ multiplex PCR. The sample lists approximately 9,300 clones, 50% to 80% seen once, with approximately 14% in the top ten. Collection of lesional scalp punch biopsies and peripheral blood was performed in alopecia areata patients. The CDR3 extends over 13 amino acids. Sequences were obtained from skin. This chain uses TRBV21-1 with TRBJ1-2. TRBV21-1 is assigned pseudogene status. The sequence derives from a human donor with alopecia areata. The chain's CDR3 is CASTGRGWKGYTF. The CDR3 DNA is TGTGCCAGCACCGGGCGTGGCTGGAAGGGCTACACCTTC.